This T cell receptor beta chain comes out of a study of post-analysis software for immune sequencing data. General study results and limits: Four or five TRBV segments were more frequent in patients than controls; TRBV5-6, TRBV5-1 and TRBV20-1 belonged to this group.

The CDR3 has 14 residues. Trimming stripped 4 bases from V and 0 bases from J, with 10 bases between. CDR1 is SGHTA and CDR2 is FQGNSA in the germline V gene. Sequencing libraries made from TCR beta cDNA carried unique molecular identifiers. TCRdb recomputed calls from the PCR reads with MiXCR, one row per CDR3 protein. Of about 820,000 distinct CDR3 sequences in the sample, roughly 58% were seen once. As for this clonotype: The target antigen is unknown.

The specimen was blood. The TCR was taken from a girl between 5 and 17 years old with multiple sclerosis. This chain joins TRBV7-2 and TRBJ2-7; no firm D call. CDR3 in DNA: TGTGCCAGCAGCTCCCGGACGTACTCCTACGAGCAGTACTTC. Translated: CASSSRTYSYEQYF.